These T cell receptor beta chains were read from a single sample in a study of blood T cell repertoires in COVID-19. Profiled with immunoSEQ multiplex PCR; TCRdb holds only in-frame clones, not every one. The table shows about 30,000 clones, with 70% to 90% occurring only once. Sequencing used peripheral blood. The receptor set was obtained from a human donor in a cohort sampled during active COVID-19. The donor label of this sample is uncertain. CDR3s include the opening cysteine and the closing phenylalanine or tryptophan. Each record gives: J gene, clone size, V gene, D gene, CDR3 protein, CDR3 DNA. A D gene is named only where the DNA matches it firmly. Where a row states a size, it is once, few, many or the class of an expanded clone; other rows omit it.

>TRBJ2-1|-|TRBV27|TRBD2
CASSDSLAGGYYNEQFF
TGTGCCAGCAGTGATTCCTTAGCGGGAGGTTACTACAATGAGCAGTTCTTC
>TRBJ2-2|-|TRBV28|TRBD1
CASIRDRGTGELFF
TGTGCCAGCATTCGGGACAGGGGCACCGGGGAGCTGTTTTTT
>TRBJ2-3|once|TRBV10-3|TRBD1
CAINPGQARAGTDTQYF
TGTGCCATCAACCCGGGACAGGCTAGGGCCGGCACAGATACGCAGTATTTT
>TRBJ1-5|-|TRBV6-5|TRBD1
CASSSTGQGFSQHF
TGTGCCAGCAGTTCCACGGGACAGGGGTTTTCCCAGCATTTT
>TRBJ2-1|-|TRBV7-9|TRBD2
CASSLNLAAGDEQFF
TGTGCCAGCAGCTTAAATCTAGCGGCTGGGGATGAGCAGTTCTTC
>TRBJ2-3|-|TRBV5-1|-
CASSLQTDTQYF
TGCGCCAGCAGCCTACAGACAGATACGCAGTATTTT
>TRBJ1-3|-|TRBV30|-
CAWIPLYSGNTIYF
TGTGCCTGGATCCCCCTTTACTCTGGAAACACCATATATTTT
>TRBJ2-5|-|TRBV7-6|TRBD1
CASSLVFRTGGYQETQYF
TGTGCCAGCAGCTTAGTCTTTAGGACAGGGGGTTATCAGGAGACCCAGTACTTC
>TRBJ1-2|-|TRBV5-1|-
CASSPSGGIEGMNYGYTF
TGCGCCAGCAGCCCTTCTGGCGGTATTGAAGGTATGAACTATGGCTACACCTTC
>TRBJ2-7|-|TRBV27|TRBD2
CASTQKAGGSYEQYF
TGTGCCAGCACCCAAAAAGCGGGAGGGAGCTACGAGCAGTACTTC
>TRBJ1-2|-|TRBV12-3/TRBV12-4|-
CASSRQEYGYTF
TGTGCCAGCAGCCGACAGGAGTATGGCTACACCTTC
>TRBJ2-7|few|TRBV6-5|-
CASTPTVLYEQYF
TGTGCCAGCACCCCCACAGTCCTCTACGAGCAGTACTTC
>TRBJ2-7|-|TRBV18|-
CASSPWRTATYEQYF
TGTGCCAGCTCACCGTGGAGGACAGCGACCTACGAGCAGTACTTC
>TRBJ2-7|-|TRBV2|TRBD1
CASSPQGTGKTHF
TGTGCCAGCAGTCCCCAGGGGACAGGGAAAACCCACTTC
>TRBJ1-3|-|TRBV3-1/TRBV3-2|-
CASSPRALGNTIYF
TGTGCCAGCAGCCCCAGGGCGCTTGGAAACACCATATATTTT
>TRBJ1-3|medium-sized|TRBV10-2|TRBD1
CASSDLLAGGKIHSGNTIYF
TGCGCCAGCAGTGATCTATTGGCAGGGGGCAAGATTCACTCTGGAAACACCATATATTTT
>TRBJ2-2|-|TRBV7-2|-
CASSPGGSGNTGELFF
TGTGCCAGCAGCCCCGGGGGTAGCGGGAACACCGGGGAGCTGTTTTTT
>TRBJ1-4|-|TRBV19|-
CASSSAYPRSNEKLFF
TGTGCCAGTAGTTCAGCTTACCCTAGGAGTAATGAAAAACTGTTTTTT
>TRBJ1-6|-|TRBV5-1|-
CASSLTADWENSPLHF
TGCGCCAGCAGCTTGACAGCAGATTGGGAGAATTCACCCCTCCACTTT
>TRBJ1-2|-|TRBV27|TRBD1
CASRRQGAGYGYTF
TGTGCCAGCAGGAGACAGGGGGCGGGATATGGCTACACCTTC
>TRBJ1-6|-|TRBV19|-
CASSIDQDYSPLHF
TGTGCCAGTAGTATAGACCAAGACTATTCACCCCTCCACTTT
>TRBJ2-2|-|TRBV9|-
CASSVDPGSGTGELFF
TGTGCCAGCAGCGTAGATCCCGGGAGTGGCACCGGGGAGCTGTTTTTT
>TRBJ2-7|-|TRBV9|TRBD1
CASSVGTGQGSYEQYF
TGTGCCAGCAGCGTAGGGACAGGCCAGGGCTCCTACGAGCAGTACTTC
>TRBJ2-3|-|TRBV5-1|TRBD2
CASSLGGLATLSTDTQYF
TGCGCCAGCAGCTTGGGGGGACTAGCGACCCTTAGCACAGATACGCAGTATTTT
>TRBJ1-2|-|TRBV5-4|-
CASSLEGLQGSWNYGYTF
TGTGCCAGCAGCTTGGAGGGGTTGCAGGGCTCGTGGAACTATGGCTACACCTTC
>TRBJ2-2|-|TRBV7-2|-
CASSPRRAGELFF
TGTGCCAGCAGCCCACGGAGGGCCGGGGAGCTGTTTTTT
>TRBJ1-1|-|TRBV27|TRBD1
CASSLRRQGFREAFF
TGTGCCAGCAGTTTAAGGAGACAGGGTTTTCGGGAAGCTTTCTTT
>TRBJ2-7|-|TRBV7-6|-
CASSLVPGYYEQYF
TGTGCCAGCAGCTTAGTTCCGGGGTACTACGAGCAGTACTTC
>TRBJ1-4|-|TRBV19|-
CASSFTPTNEKLFF
TGTGCCAGTAGTTTCACTCCAACTAATGAAAAACTGTTTTTT
>TRBJ2-7|-|TRBV24-1|TRBD1
CATNGGTGEVYEQYF
TGTGCCACCAACGGCGGGACAGGGGAGGTATACGAGCAGTACTTC
>TRBJ1-1|-|TRBV21-1|-
CASSKEGRDQAFF
TGTGCCAGCAGCAAAGAGGGGAGGGATCAAGCTTTCTTT
>TRBJ1-1|-|TRBV4-2|-
CASSLVGGRENTEAFF
TGTGCCAGCAGCCTTGTGGGAGGGCGGGAGAACACTGAAGCTTTCTTT
>TRBJ2-2|-|TRBV15|TRBD1
CATSRRTGNTGELFF
TGTGCCACCAGCAGGAGGACAGGGAACACCGGGGAGCTGTTTTTT
>TRBJ1-2|once|TRBV19|-
CASSISSHKSYGYTF
TGTGCCAGTAGTATATCATCCCACAAGTCCTATGGCTACACCTTC
>TRBJ2-1|-|TRBV7-2|-
CASGRTLLSYNEQFF
TGTGCCAGCGGGCGGACACTTCTCTCCTACAATGAGCAGTTCTTC
>TRBJ2-7|-|TRBV4-1|-
CASSQGFLRSRVEQYF
TGCGCCAGCAGCCAGGGTTTTTTGCGTTCCCGGGTCGAGCAGTACTTC
>TRBJ1-2|-|TRBV7-9|-
CASSKTTGSPGNYGYTF
TGTGCCAGTAGCAAGACGACCGGGTCCCCCGGTAACTATGGCTACACCTTC
>TRBJ2-3|-|TRBV5-1|-
CASSLLGSTDTQYF
TGCGCCAGCAGCTTGCTCGGGAGCACAGATACGCAGTATTTT
>TRBJ1-6|few|TRBV11-2|TRBD1
CASSRSGTGRGSLHF
TGTGCCAGCAGCCGCTCCGGGACAGGTCGCGGGTCCCTCCACTTT
>TRBJ2-7|-|TRBV6-5|-
CASSSLPKNGQYF
TGTGCCAGCAGCTCACTACCCAAAAACGGGCAGTACTTC
>TRBJ2-1|-|TRBV30|-
CAWSGGLSSYNEQFF
TGTGCCTGGAGCGGCGGGCTGAGCTCCTACAATGAGCAGTTCTTC
>TRBJ2-3|once|TRBV19|-
CASSLPGRTDTQYF
TGTGCCAGTAGCCTCCCGGGAAGGACAGATACGCAGTATTTT
>TRBJ1-2|-|TRBV6-1|TRBD1
CASSERATGARGYTF
TGTGCCAGCAGTGAAAGGGCCACAGGGGCGAGAGGCTACACCTTC
>TRBJ2-7|-|TRBV5-1|-
CASSLEPGIGEQYF
TGCGCCAGCAGCTTGGAGCCAGGGATTGGCGAGCAGTACTTC
>TRBJ2-7|-|TRBV10-2|-
CASSVNPYEQYF
TGCGCCAGCAGTGTCAATCCCTACGAGCAGTACTTC
>TRBJ1-1|-|TRBV12-3/TRBV12-4|-
CASSLDSNTEAFF
TGTGCCAGCAGTTTGGACAGTAACACTGAAGCTTTCTTT
>TRBJ2-5|-|TRBV2|-
CASSEYLAEETQYF
TGTGCCAGCAGTGAGTACCTAGCAGAAGAGACCCAGTACTTC
>TRBJ2-1|-|TRBV14|TRBD2
CASSQPLAGEGQFF
TGTGCCAGCAGCCAACCACTAGCGGGAGAAGGGCAGTTCTTC
>TRBJ2-1|-|TRBV30|-
CAWSEGSSYNEQFF
TGTGCCTGGAGTGAAGGGAGCTCCTACAATGAGCAGTTCTTC
>TRBJ2-5|once|TRBV6-5|-
CASVMRETQYF
TGTGCCAGCGTCATGCGGGAGACCCAGTACTTC
>TRBJ2-2|-|TRBV24-1|-
CATSDFSGVTGELFF
TGTGCCACCAGTGATTTTTCAGGGGTCACCGGGGAGCTGTTTTTT
>TRBJ1-1|-|TRBV7-9|-
CASSLMAGTEAFF
TGTGCCAGCAGCTTAATGGCAGGGACTGAAGCTTTCTTT